This is a list of T cell receptor beta chains from one sample in a study of cytomegalovirus exposure and HLA in healthy donors. The assay was immunoSEQ multiplex PCR, and TCRdb's table has in-frame clones only and misses some. Found here are 90,000 to 150,000 clones, 77% of them singletons; the top ten hold 11%. The sample was PBMCs. The receptors stem from a middle-aged man in good health and CMV-seropositive. CDR3s include the opening cysteine and the closing phenylalanine or tryptophan. The D gene is left open where the match is weak. Rows may omit the clone size; those that give it use once, few, many or a size class.

J: TRBJ1-4
V: TRBV9
size: .
D: .
CDR3: CASSPGGAVNEKLFF
DNA: TGTGCCAGCAGCCCGGGCGGAGCGGTTAATGAAAAACTGTTTTTT

J: TRBJ2-2
V: TRBV4-1
size: once
D: .
CDR3: CASSDRQGRDTGELFF
DNA: TGCGCCAGCAGCGACCGGCAGGGGCGGGACACCGGGGAGCTGTTTTTT

J: TRBJ2-1
V: TRBV5-4
size: .
D: .
CDR3: CASNKRGSSYNEQFF
DNA: TGTGCCAGCAACAAACGGGGGAGCTCCTACAATGAGCAGTTCTTC

J: TRBJ2-5
V: TRBV9
size: few
D: TRBD2
CDR3: CASSVGTSGGRETQYF
DNA: TGTGCCAGCAGCGTGGGGACTAGCGGGGGCCGGGAGACCCAGTACTTC

J: TRBJ1-1
V: TRBV6-5
size: .
D: .
CDR3: CASSRTATNTEAFF
DNA: TGTGCCAGCAGTAGGACAGCCACGAACACTGAAGCTTTCTTT

J: TRBJ1-3
V: TRBV5-8
size: .
D: TRBD1
CDR3: CASSIDRVGNTIYF
DNA: TGTGCCAGCAGCATAGACAGGGTTGGAAACACCATATATTTT

J: TRBJ1-6
V: TRBV21-1
size: .
D: .
CDR3: CASSPSGGAGSPLHF
DNA: TGTGCCAGCAGCCCCTCGGGGGGGGCTGGTTCACCCCTCCACTTT

J: TRBJ1-2
V: TRBV6-5
size: .
D: TRBD1
CDR3: CASRTQGQDGYTF
DNA: TGTGCCAGCAGAACACAGGGGCAGGATGGCTACACCTTC

J: TRBJ1-5
V: TRBV5-1
size: .
D: .
CDR3: CASSLWPGNSNQPQHF
DNA: TGCGCCAGCAGCTTGTGGCCGGGGAATAGCAATCAGCCCCAGCATTTT

J: TRBJ1-1
V: TRBV9
size: once
D: .
CDR3: CASSESARVNTEAFF
DNA: TGTGCCAGCAGCGAGAGTGCGAGGGTGAACACTGAAGCTTTCTTT

J: TRBJ2-1
V: TRBV11-3
size: .
D: TRBD2
CDR3: CASSLGTSGDNEQFF
DNA: TGTGCCAGCAGCTTAGGTACTAGCGGGGACAATGAGCAGTTCTTC

J: TRBJ1-5
V: TRBV28
size: once
D: .
CDR3: CASSPQGRGNQPQHF
DNA: TGTGCCAGCAGTCCTCAGGGAAGGGGCAATCAGCCCCAGCATTTT

J: TRBJ1-1
V: TRBV7-3
size: .
D: .
CDR3: CASSSGQNTEAFF
DNA: TGTGCCAGCAGCAGTGGACAGAACACTGAAGCTTTCTTT

J: TRBJ2-7
V: TRBV4-1
size: .
D: TRBD2
CDR3: CASSRPGGSYEQYF
DNA: TGCGCCAGCAGTCGGCCGGGAGGCTCCTACGAGCAGTACTTC

J: TRBJ2-1
V: TRBV7-3
size: few
D: .
CDR3: CASSLRGDEQFF
DNA: TGTGCCAGCAGCTTAAGGGGGGATGAGCAGTTCTTC

J: TRBJ1-1
V: TRBV6-4
size: .
D: .
CDR3: CASSTGNTEAFF
DNA: TGTGCCAGCAGTACAGGGAACACTGAAGCTTTCTTT

J: TRBJ1-6
V: TRBV4-1
size: once
D: TRBD1
CDR3: CASSFDREASSPLHF
DNA: TGCGCCAGCAGTTTCGACAGGGAGGCCTCCTCACCCCTCCACTTT

J: TRBJ2-2
V: TRBV7-6
size: .
D: .
CDR3: CASSYTPARDTGELFF
DNA: TGTGCCAGCAGCTACACACCCGCCAGGGACACCGGGGAGCTGTTTTTT

J: TRBJ2-3
V: TRBV7-9
size: .
D: TRBD1
CDR3: CASSRGHRGGTDTQYF
DNA: TGTGCCAGCAGCCGAGGTCACAGGGGTGGCACAGATACGCAGTATTTT

J: TRBJ2-7
V: TRBV6-1
size: .
D: .
CDR3: CAGAKSSYEQYF
DNA: TGTGCCGGAGCAAAGAGCTCCTACGAGCAGTACTTC

J: TRBJ1-6
V: TRBV27
size: few
D: .
CDR3: CASSWGGSVYSPLHF
DNA: TGTGCCAGCAGTTGGGGGGGCTCAGTTTATTCACCCCTCCACTTT

J: TRBJ1-5
V: TRBV28
size: .
D: TRBD1
CDR3: CASSLLPPRGHQPQHF
DNA: TGTGCCAGCAGTTTATTGCCCCCCAGGGGGCATCAGCCCCAGCATTTT

J: TRBJ2-7
V: TRBV4-1
size: .
D: .
CDR3: CASSLGGFGYEQYF
DNA: TGCGCCAGCAGTCTAGGGGGTTTCGGGTACGAGCAGTACTTC

J: TRBJ1-6
V: TRBV9
size: few
D: .
CDR3: CASSLTFTGTNNSPLHF
DNA: TGTGCCAGCAGTCTTACTTTTACAGGGACGAATAATTCACCCCTCCACTTT

J: TRBJ1-6
V: TRBV13
size: .
D: .
CDR3: CASSFGNSPLHF
DNA: TGTGCCAGCAGCTTCGGGAATTCACCCCTCCACTTT

J: TRBJ1-1
V: TRBV27
size: once
D: TRBD1
CDR3: CASSLGVRRQGNTEAFF
DNA: TGTGCCAGCAGTTTAGGGGTCAGGAGACAGGGGAACACTGAAGCTTTCTTT

J: TRBJ1-1
V: TRBV4-1
size: .
D: TRBD1
CDR3: CASSQRSRQGAEAFF
DNA: TGCGCCAGCAGCCAACGTTCGCGACAGGGCGCTGAAGCTTTCTTT

J: TRBJ2-2
V: TRBV7-7
size: .
D: .
CDR3: CASSLETTLVTGELFF
DNA: TGTGCTAGCAGCTTAGAGACAACTTTAGTCACCGGGGAGCTGTTTTTT

J: TRBJ2-1
V: TRBV18
size: few
D: .
CDR3: CASSSVSSYNEQFF
DNA: TGTGCCAGCTCCTCGGTAAGCTCCTACAATGAGCAGTTCTTC

J: TRBJ1-6
V: TRBV25-1
size: .
D: .
CDR3: CASSGPGGSYNSPLHF
DNA: TGTGCCAGCAGTGGGCCCGGGGGCTCCTATAATTCACCCCTCCACTTT

J: TRBJ2-6
V: TRBV28
size: .
D: .
CDR3: CASSIHHSGANVLTF
DNA: TGTGCCAGCAGTATACACCACTCTGGGGCCAACGTCCTGACTTTC

J: TRBJ1-4
V: TRBV14
size: few
D: .
CDR3: CASSVTDATNEKLFF
DNA: TGTGCCAGCAGCGTAACAGACGCAACTAATGAAAAACTGTTTTTT

J: TRBJ2-7
V: TRBV5-5
size: .
D: .
CDR3: CASSPKTGISYEQYF
DNA: TGTGCCAGCAGCCCGAAAACAGGGATCTCCTACGAGCAGTACTTC

J: TRBJ2-5
V: TRBV7-2
size: .
D: .
CDR3: CASSHPPQGGLETQYF
DNA: TGTGCCAGCAGCCACCCCCCGCAGGGGGGCCTAGAGACCCAGTACTTC

J: TRBJ2-7
V: TRBV15
size: .
D: .
CDR3: CATYYEQYF
DNA: TGTGCCACCTATTACGAGCAGTACTTC

J: TRBJ1-1
V: TRBV28
size: .
D: .
CDR3: CATARLGSGTEAFF
DNA: TGTGCCACCGCCAGACTGGGGTCGGGGACTGAAGCTTTCTTT

J: TRBJ2-7
V: TRBV5-1
size: .
D: TRBD2
CDR3: CASSLAGGPYEQYF
DNA: TGCGCCAGCAGCTTGGCGGGGGGTCCCTACGAGCAGTACTTC

J: TRBJ1-5
V: TRBV15
size: .
D: .
CDR3: CATSSVQNSNQPQHF
DNA: TGTGCCACCAGCAGCGTACAGAATAGCAATCAGCCCCAGCATTTT

J: TRBJ1-6
V: TRBV2
size: .
D: TRBD1
CDR3: CASSEVVGGGSPLHF
DNA: TGTGCCAGCAGTGAAGTAGTAGGGGGCGGATCACCCCTCCACTTT

J: TRBJ2-7
V: TRBV19
size: .
D: .
CDR3: CASSMRVGYEQYF
DNA: TGTGCCAGTAGTATGAGGGTCGGGTACGAGCAGTACTTC

J: TRBJ2-1
V: TRBV2
size: .
D: .
CDR3: CASKGGVQFF
DNA: TGTGCCAGCAAGGGGGGGGTCCAGTTCTTC

J: TRBJ2-3
V: TRBV19
size: few
D: TRBD1
CDR3: CASSTPGQGGDTQYF
DNA: TGTGCCAGTAGTACACCGGGACAGGGGGGAGATACGCAGTATTTT

J: TRBJ1-4
V: TRBV6-1
size: .
D: .
CDR3: CASRRIQGEKLFF
DNA: TGTGCCAGCCGCCGGATCCAGGGAGAAAAACTGTTTTTT

J: TRBJ2-2
V: TRBV5-1
size: .
D: .
CDR3: CASSLEGTGELFF
DNA: TGCGCCAGCAGCTTGGAGGGGACCGGGGAGCTGTTTTTT

J: TRBJ2-1
V: TRBV5-1
size: few
D: TRBD2
CDR3: CASSFTSGDLLNEQFF
DNA: TGCGCCAGCAGTTTCACTAGCGGGGATCTACTTAATGAGCAGTTCTTC

J: TRBJ2-7
V: TRBV5-1
size: few
D: .
CDR3: CASSPTGPVLEQYF
DNA: TGCGCCAGCAGCCCAACAGGCCCCGTCCTCGAGCAGTACTTC

J: TRBJ2-7
V: TRBV7-2
size: .
D: TRBD2
CDR3: CASSSGRGAGGPSEQYF
DNA: TGTGCCAGCAGCTCCGGGCGGGGCGCGGGGGGGCCATCCGAGCAGTACTTC

J: TRBJ1-1
V: TRBV7-2
size: .
D: TRBD1
CDR3: CASSRRGRVTEAFF
DNA: TGTGCCAGCAGCCGTAGGGGGCGGGTCACTGAAGCTTTCTTT